These 28 T cell receptor beta chains were all obtained from the same sample, sequenced in a study of blood T cell repertoires in COVID-19. TCRdb keeps only in-frame clones here, not all; method: immunoSEQ multiplex PCR. Of 250,000 or so clones in the sample, about 85% were seen once. The sample was PBMCs or T cells enriched from blood (not recorded which). These receptors came from a man aged 25-40 years who had recovered from COVID-19.

The chain is built from TRBV19 and TRBJ2-2, with TRBD2 identical over 11 bases. Germline-derived CDR1 and CDR2 are LNHDA and SQIVND (reference sequence). The junction had 6 bases not matched to a gene; V was cut back by 7 bases and J by 5 bases. This CDR3 contains 15 residues. The CDR3 region has the DNA TGTGCCAGTAAATATAGCGGGAGGGCGACCGGGGAGCTGTTTTTT. Encoded protein: CASKYSGRATGELFF.

The chain combines TRBV2 with TRBJ2-2; maybe TRBD1 (6 bases). The CDR3 has 16 amino acids. V was trimmed by 5 bases and J by 0 bases, leaving 13 bases between them. The germline V gene has CDR1 SNHLY and CDR2 FYNNEI. CDR3 sequence reads: CASSMGHPANTGELFF. CDR3 DNA: TGTGCCAGCAGTATGGGACACCCTGCGAACACCGGGGAGCTGTTTTTT.

This chain links TRBV4-1 with TRBJ1-5; unclear D gene. This CDR3 region has 15 residues. The V gene's germline CDR1 is MGHRA and CDR2 YSYEKL. Trimming stripped 2 bases from V and 3 bases from J, with 11 bases between. CDR3 in amino acids: CASSQTGIVNQPQHF. As DNA, the CDR3 is TGCGCCAGCAGCCAAACCGGGATAGTCAATCAGCCCCAGCATTTT.

The rearrangement joins TRBV10-3 to TRBJ1-1; 9 nucleotides match TRBD1. The CDR3 spans 18 residues. Germline CDR1 ENHRY, CDR2 SYGVKD. Losses at the gene ends were 2 bases for V and 6 bases for J; bases not matched to a gene: 16. The CDR3 loop is CAISEAPGQGIGRSEAFF. As DNA, the CDR3 is TGTGCCATCAGTGAGGCACCGGGACAGGGAATTGGGCGGTCTGAAGCTTTCTTT.

This clone was detected only a few times. The chain uses TRBV28 and TRBJ2-7, with 7 bases identical to TRBD1. Germline V gives CDR1 MDHEN, CDR2 SYDVKM. The CDR3 totals 15 residues. V shed 6 bases, J shed 3 bases, and the junction held 11 bases outside the gene matches. The chain's CDR3 is CASSYLTGLNYEQYF. The DNA for the CDR3 is TGTGCCAGCAGCTATTTGACAGGGCTGAACTACGAGCAGTACTTC.

The CDR3: CASGGENYGYTF. The CDR3 nucleotides read TGTGCCAGCGGGGGGGAAAACTATGGCTACACCTTC. The V and J genes are TRBV2 and TRBJ1-2; a weak D match, TRBD1 (5 bases). V was clipped by 8 bases and J by 2 bases, with 9 bases between them. CDR1 and CDR2 (germline): SNHLY, FYNNEI. This CDR3 region has 12 residues.

The chain is built from TRBV6-5 and TRBJ1-6, with D tentatively TRBD1 (6 bases). CDR3 length: 14 residues. Trimming stripped 0 bases from V and 8 bases from J, with 8 bases between. Germline CDR1 is MNHEY and CDR2 is SVGAGI. The CDR3 DNA follows: TGTGCCAGCAGTTACTCGAGGGGGTATTCACCCCTCCACTTT. Its protein product is CASSYSRGYSPLHF.

The V and J genes are TRBV20-1 and TRBJ1-2; the D gene is possibly TRBD1 (5 bases). This CDR3 is 14 amino acids long. Between the trimmed V and J ends, which lost 5 bases and 0 bases, there was a span of 13 bases. Per the germline V gene, CDR1 is DFQATT and CDR2 is SNEGSKA (reference sequence). CDR3 amino acids: CSAGGGVTNYGYTF. The CDR3 DNA is TGCAGTGCTGGTGGGGGAGTTACTAACTATGGCTACACCTTC.

This chain joins TRBV7-2 and TRBJ2-7; 9 nucleotides agree with TRBD2. The CDR3 is 18 amino acids. Germline-derived CDR1 and CDR2 are SGHTA and FQGNSA. V lost 0 bases to trimming and J lost 2 bases; unmatched junction nucleotides: 11. CDR3 nucleotides: TGTGCCAGCAGCTTAGCGAAACGGATAGCGGGGGCAACCTACGAGCAGTACTTC. Amino acids: CASSLAKRIAGATYEQYF.

This sequence joins TRBV30 and TRBJ1-2, with a possible D match to TRBD1 (5 bases). CDR3 size: 11 residues. Germline CDR1 GTSNPN, CDR2 SVGIG (reference sequence). CDR3 region: CCGSSGSGYTF. The CDR3 region has the DNA TGTTGCGGGAGCTCAGGGTCTGGCTACACCTTC.

The chain is built from TRBV11-2 and TRBJ2-1, with 8 bases lining up with TRBD1. This CDR3 region has 16 residues. From germline, CDR1 is SGHAT and CDR2 FQNNGV. V was pared by 1 base and J by 4 bases, with 6 bases of the junction left unmatched. The DNA of the CDR3 is TGTGCCAGCAGCTTAGGTTGGACAGGGAGTTACAATGAGCAGTTCTTC. As protein: CASSLGWTGSYNEQFF.

This clone was seen just once. This chain uses TRBV4-3 with TRBJ1-5; the D gene is possibly TRBD1 (6 bases). V gave up 3 bases and J gave up 6 bases, with 12 bases separating them. This CDR3 is built from 14 residues. Per the germline V gene, CDR1 is LGHNA and CDR2 is YSLEER. The CDR3: CASSHAQGSQPQHF. The CDR3 DNA is TGCGCCAGCAGCCACGCTCAGGGGTCTCAGCCCCAGCATTTT.

J is TRBJ1-5 and V is TRBV3-1 (or the pseudogene TRBV3-2), with 9 bases lining up with TRBD1. CDR1 and CDR2 from the germline V gene are LGHDT and YNNKEL (reference sequence). This CDR3 has 15 residues. After removal of 4 bases from V and 4 bases from J, the junction contained 5 bases not matched to a gene. For the CDR3, the DNA is TGTGCCAGCAGCCCGGGGACAGGGATTAATCAGCCCCAGCATTTT. It translates to CASSPGTGINQPQHF.

The V gene is TRBV7-9, the J gene TRBJ2-2, with 9 positions matching TRBD1. This CDR3 contains 13 residues. CDR1 is SEHNR, CDR2 FQNEAQ, per germline (reference sequence). After removal of 7 bases from V and 6 bases from J, the junction contained 3 bases not matched to a gene. This chain's CDR3 is CASTDRGSGELFF. The CDR3 DNA reads TGTGCCAGCACTGACAGGGGGTCCGGGGAGCTGTTTTTT.

The chain employs TRBV7-2 and TRBJ2-1; TRBD1 might be the D (6 bases). Germline loops: CDR1 SGHTA, CDR2 FQGNSA. This CDR3 region has 19 residues. The germline V and J ends were trimmed by 4 bases and 5 bases, with 27 bases remaining between them. CDR3 nucleotides: TGTGCCAGCAGCTCCCTCGCCCTCACCTTTCCAGGGGTGAACAATGAGCAGTTCTTC. Residues: CASSSLALTFPGVNNEQFF.

The genes are TRBV30 and TRBJ2-1; the match to TRBD2 covers 8 bases. This CDR3 spans 16 amino acids. The V segment lost 0 bases and the J segment 2 bases; nucleotides outside the gene matches: 6. The germline CDR1 and CDR2 sequences are GTSNPN and SVGIG (reference sequence). The CDR3 here is CAWSVPAGGPYNEQFF. As DNA, the CDR3 is TGTGCCTGGAGTGTACCTGCGGGAGGCCCCTACAATGAGCAGTTCTTC.

The gene calls are TRBV6-2 or TRBV6-3 and TRBJ2-1, with unresolved D. Germline CDR1 and CDR2: MNHEY and SVGEGT. The ends were cut back, 2 bases at V and 7 bases at J, with 3 bases in the middle. CDR3 size: 11 residues. The CDR3 sequence is CASSYRNEQFF. CDR3 in DNA: TGTGCCAGCAGTTACCGGAATGAGCAGTTCTTC.

The chain joins TRBV3-1 (or the pseudogene TRBV3-2) to TRBJ2-1, with D possibly TRBD1 on 6 matching bases. V shed 8 bases and J shed 0 bases, with 11 bases lying between them. This CDR3 contains 14 residues. Germline CDR1 and CDR2: LGHDT and YNNKEL (reference sequence). CDR3 DNA sequence: TGTGCCAGCGGACAGCAAAGCTCCTACAATGAGCAGTTCTTC. Encoded protein: CASGQQSSYNEQFF.

V gene TRBV28 combines with J gene TRBJ1-5; 8 bases line up with TRBD1. Germline loops: CDR1 MDHEN, CDR2 SYDVKM. The CDR3 has 14 amino acids. Losses at the gene ends were 4 bases for V and 7 bases for J; bases not matched to a gene: 6. Here the CDR3 DNA reads TGTGCCAGCAGTTCCGGACAGGGTAAGCAGCCCCAGCATTTT. Amino acid sequence: CASSSGQGKQPQHF.

The chain is built from TRBV11-2 and TRBJ1-1; no clear D gene. The length of the CDR3 is 13 residues. Germline-derived CDR1 and CDR2 are SGHAT and FQNNGV. Deletions cut 5 bases from V and 0 bases from J, with 7 bases between. CDR3 DNA: TGTGCCAGCAGCGAGCGGCTGAACACTGAAGCTTTCTTT. It specifies CASSERLNTEAFF.

The chain is built from TRBV14 and TRBJ2-7, with D uncertain. This CDR3 is 14 amino acids long. The germline V and J ends were trimmed by 4 bases and 4 bases, with 14 bases remaining between them. CDR1 SGHDN and CDR2 FVKESK come from the germline V gene. In nucleotides, the CDR3 is TGTGCCAGCAGCCCCATCGGTCCATATTACGAGCAGTACTTC. It yields the protein CASSPIGPYYEQYF.

This sequence joins TRBV29-1 and TRBJ1-1, with 12 bases identical to TRBD1. Germline V CDR1 and CDR2: SQVTM, ANQGSEA. The CDR3 is 14 residues long. J lost 9 bases, V lost 4 bases, and 9 bases had no gene match. The CDR3 DNA follows: TGCAGCGTTGGACCGGGACAGGGGGCGAGCCAAGCTTTCTTT. It codes for CSVGPGQGASQAFF.

J is TRBJ1-4 and V is TRBV29-1; the match to TRBD1 covers 7 bases. CDR1 and CDR2 (germline): SQVTM, ANQGSEA. The length of the CDR3 is 14 residues. The trim removed 7 bases at V and 7 bases at J, leaving 12 bases unmatched. Here the CDR3 DNA reads TGCAGCGCGACTTACAGGGGAATAAGTGAAAAACTGTTTTTT. This translates into CSATYRGISEKLFF.

As to this clone: Other nucleotide sequences from this sample produce the same CDR3. The chain has TRBV9 and TRBJ2-7; TRBD1 agrees at 7 bases. The CDR3 contains 14 residues. V lost 0 bases to trimming and J lost 2 bases; unmatched junction nucleotides: 2. The germline V gene encodes CDR1 SGDLS and CDR2 YYNGEE. This CDR3 is CASSVGTGTYEQYF. DNA of the CDR3: TGTGCCAGCAGCGTAGGGACAGGAACCTACGAGCAGTACTTC.

The gene calls are TRBV27 and TRBJ1-6, with D maybe TRBD1 (5 bases). The V and J ends lost 3 bases and 5 bases respectively, with 11 bases between them. Germline CDR1 is MNHEY and CDR2 is SMNVEV (reference sequence). The CDR3 contains 15 residues. The CDR3 region has the DNA TGTGCCAGCAGTTTCAGGGATGCCAATAATTCACCCCTCCACTTT. Its translation is CASSFRDANNSPLHF.

This clone was picked up one time. The V and J genes are TRBV7-2 and TRBJ2-7, with 8 bases that match TRBD2. After removal of 2 bases from V and 3 bases from J, the junction contained 12 bases not matched to a gene. The V gene's germline CDR1 is SGHTA and CDR2 FQGNSA. CDR3 size: 17 residues. For the CDR3, the DNA is TGTGCCAGCAGCTTACTGTGGTCGGGACTAGGGAGCTACGAGCAGTACTTC. This translates into CASSLLWSGLGSYEQYF.

The J gene is TRBJ1-2, the V gene TRBV6-5; TRBD1 matches at 7 bases. Germline V gives CDR1 MNHEY, CDR2 SVGAGI. The V gene end was trimmed by 3 bases and the J gene end by 0 bases; junction bases not matched to a gene: 7. This CDR3 is built from 16 residues. The CDR3 protein is CASSYETGATNYGYTF. The CDR3 region has the DNA TGTGCCAGCAGTTATGAAACAGGGGCGACTAACTATGGCTACACCTTC.

The genes are TRBV19 and TRBJ1-1; 7 bases are shared with TRBD1. Germline CDR1 and CDR2: LNHDA and SQIVND (reference sequence). V dropped 8 bases and J dropped 8; count of bases not matched to a gene: 11. The CDR3 is made up of 13 amino acids. In DNA form, the CDR3 reads TGTGCCAGTTACCTATACGGGACAGAGGAAGCTTTCTTT. Its protein is CASYLYGTEEAFF. Based on the CDR3 plus reference TRBV19 and TRBJ1-1, the full variable domain is DGGITQSPKYLFRKEGQNVTLSCEQNLNHDAMYWYRQDPGQGLRLIYYSQIVNDFQKGDIAEGYSVSREKKESFPLTVTSAQKNPTAFYLCASYLYGTEEAFFGQGTRLTVV.